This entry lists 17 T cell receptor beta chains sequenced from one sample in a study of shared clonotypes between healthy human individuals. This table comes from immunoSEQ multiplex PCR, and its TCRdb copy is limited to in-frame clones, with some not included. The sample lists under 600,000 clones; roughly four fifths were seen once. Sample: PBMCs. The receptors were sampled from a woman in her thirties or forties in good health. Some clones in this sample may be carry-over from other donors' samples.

The CDR3 protein is CASSREGDYGYTF. The DNA of the CDR3 is TGTGCCAGCAGCCGGGAGGGTGACTATGGCTACACCTTC. The chain couples TRBV11-2 to TRBJ1-2; D gene unclear. The germline V and J ends were trimmed by 5 bases and 3 bases, with 10 bases remaining between them. The CDR3 spans 13 residues. Germline V gene sequence: CDR1 SGHAT, CDR2 FQNNGV.

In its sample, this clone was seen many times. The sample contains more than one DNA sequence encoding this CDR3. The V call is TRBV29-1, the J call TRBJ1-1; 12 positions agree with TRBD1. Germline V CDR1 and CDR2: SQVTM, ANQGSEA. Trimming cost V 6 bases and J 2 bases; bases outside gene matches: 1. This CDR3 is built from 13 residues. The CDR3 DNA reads TGCAGCGTGGGGACAGGGGGCAACACTGAAGCTTTCTTT. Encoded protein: CSVGTGGNTEAFF.

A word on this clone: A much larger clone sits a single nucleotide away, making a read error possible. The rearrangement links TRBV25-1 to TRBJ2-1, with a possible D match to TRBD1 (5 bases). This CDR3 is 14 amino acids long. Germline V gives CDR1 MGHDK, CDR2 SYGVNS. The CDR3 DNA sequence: TGTGCCAGCGGTGACAGCAATATCCTCAATGAGCAGTTCTTC. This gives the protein CASGDSNILNEQFF.

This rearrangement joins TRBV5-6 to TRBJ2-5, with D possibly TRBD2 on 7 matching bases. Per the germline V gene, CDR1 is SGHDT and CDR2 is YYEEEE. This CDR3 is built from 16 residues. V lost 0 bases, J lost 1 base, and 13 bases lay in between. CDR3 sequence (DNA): TGTGCCAGCAGCTTGGGGGGGGGCCCTACCCAAGAGACCCAGTACTTC. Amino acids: CASSLGGGPTQETQYF.

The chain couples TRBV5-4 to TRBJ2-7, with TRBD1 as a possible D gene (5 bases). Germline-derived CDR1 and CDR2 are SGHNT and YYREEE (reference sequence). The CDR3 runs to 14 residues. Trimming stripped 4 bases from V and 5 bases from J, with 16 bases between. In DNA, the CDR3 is TGTGCCAGCAGCGACCAGGGTGGGGCCAACGAGCAGTACTTC. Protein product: CASSDQGGANEQYF. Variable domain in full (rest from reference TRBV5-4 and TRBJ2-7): ETGVTQSPTHLIKTRGQQVTLRCSSQSGHNTVSWYQQALGQGPQFIFQYYREEENGRGNFPPRFSGLQFPNYSSELNVNALELDDSALYLCASSDQGGANEQYFGPGTRLTVT.

Here the CDR3 reads CASSLGAGGTEKLFF. The CDR3 region has the DNA TGTGCCAGCAGCTTAGGAGCAGGGGGCACGGAAAAACTGTTTTTT. The rearrangement links TRBV7-9 to TRBJ1-4, with TRBD1 identical over 8 bases. Germline assignment: CDR1 SEHNR and CDR2 FQNEAQ (reference sequence). The CDR3 covers 15 residues. V dropped 1 base and J dropped 8; count of bases not matched to a gene: 6.

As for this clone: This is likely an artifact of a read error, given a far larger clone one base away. This chain's CDR3 is CASSDGYSNQPQHF. As DNA, the CDR3 is TGTGCCAGCAGCGACGGATATAGCAATCAGCCCCAGCATTTT. The chain joins TRBV28 to TRBJ1-5, with D hard to call. CDR3 length: 14 residues. Looked up from germline, CDR1 is MDHEN and CDR2 is SYDVKM. V lost 6 bases to trimming and J lost 0 bases, with 9 bases between them. Drawing the rest from reference TRBV28 and TRBJ1-5, the complete variable domain is DVKVTQSSRYLVKRTGEKVFLECVQDMDHENMFWYRQDPGLGLRLIYFSYDVKMKEKGDIPEGYSVSREKKERFSLILESASTNQTSMYLCASSDGYSNQPQHFGDGTRLSIL.

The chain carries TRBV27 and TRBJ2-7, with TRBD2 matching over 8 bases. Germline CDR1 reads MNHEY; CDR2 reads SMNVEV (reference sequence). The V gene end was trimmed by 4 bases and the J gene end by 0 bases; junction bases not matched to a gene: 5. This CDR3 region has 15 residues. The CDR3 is CASSSWTSSSYEQYF. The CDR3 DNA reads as TGTGCCAGCAGTTCTTGGACTAGCTCCTCCTACGAGCAGTACTTC.

CDR3 region: CASRKQGTYGYTF. For the CDR3, the DNA is TGTGCCAGCAGAAAACAGGGTACCTATGGCTACACCTTC. The chain recombines TRBV6-1 with TRBJ1-2; TRBD1 might be the D (6 bases). CDR3 length: 13 residues. Germline CDR1 MNHNS, CDR2 SASEGT. V lost 6 bases, J lost 4 bases, and 12 bases lay in between.

The CDR3 DNA is TGTGCCAGCAGCCGACTAGCGGGAGGGTTCTACGAGCAGTACTTC. This sequence encodes CASSRLAGGFYEQYF. The genes are TRBV11-1 and TRBJ2-7; 14 nucleotides match TRBD2. Germline loops: CDR1 SGHAT, CDR2 FQDESV (reference sequence). The CDR3 is made up of 15 amino acids. Germline trimming cut 5 bases from V and 3 bases from J; bases unmatched to any gene: 3.

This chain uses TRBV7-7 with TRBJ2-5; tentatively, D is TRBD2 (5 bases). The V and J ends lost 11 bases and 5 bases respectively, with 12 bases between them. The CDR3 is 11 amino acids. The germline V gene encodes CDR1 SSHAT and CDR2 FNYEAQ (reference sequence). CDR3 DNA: TGTGCCGCCGGGATACAGGAGACCCAGTACTTC. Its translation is CAAGIQETQYF.

CDR3 sequence reads: CASSRDVAGELFF. DNA for the CDR3: TGTGCCAGCAGTCGGGATGTCGCCGGGGAGCTGTTTTTT. This chain joins TRBV6-4 and TRBJ2-2; weak D call: TRBD2 (5 bases). Trimming stripped 5 bases from V and 6 bases from J, with 10 bases between. The CDR3 spans 13 residues. The V gene's germline CDR1 is MRHNA and CDR2 SNTAGT.

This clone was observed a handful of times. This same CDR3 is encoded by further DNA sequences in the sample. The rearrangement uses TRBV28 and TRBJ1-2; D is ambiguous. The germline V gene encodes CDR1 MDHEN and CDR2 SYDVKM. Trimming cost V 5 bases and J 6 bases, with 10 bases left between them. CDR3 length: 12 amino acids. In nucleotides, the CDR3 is TGTGCCAGCAGTCCCCCCCGGGATGGCTACACCTTC. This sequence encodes CASSPPRDGYTF.

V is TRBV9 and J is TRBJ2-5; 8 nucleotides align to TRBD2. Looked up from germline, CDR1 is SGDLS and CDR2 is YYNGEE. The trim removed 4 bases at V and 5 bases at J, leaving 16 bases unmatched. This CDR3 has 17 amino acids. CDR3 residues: CASSTRGGANLGETQYF. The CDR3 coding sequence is TGTGCCAGCAGCACCCGGGGGGGGGCGAATCTGGGTGAGACCCAGTACTTC.

The CDR3 sequence: CASSHRGAGPGTEAFF. The CDR3 DNA reads as TGTGCCAGCAGCCATAGAGGTGCAGGGCCGGGAACTGAAGCTTTCTTT. This chain connects TRBV14 to TRBJ1-1, with TRBD1 as a possible D gene (5 bases). The V end lost 3 bases, the J end lost 5 bases, and 19 bases lay between the germline ends. CDR3 length equals 16 residues. Per the germline V gene, CDR1 is SGHDN and CDR2 is FVKESK.

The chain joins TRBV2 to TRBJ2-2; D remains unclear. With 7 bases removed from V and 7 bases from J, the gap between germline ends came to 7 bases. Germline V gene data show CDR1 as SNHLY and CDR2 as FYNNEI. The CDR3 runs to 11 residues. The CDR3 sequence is CASNRYGELFF. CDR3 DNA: TGTGCCAGCAATAGATACGGGGAGCTGTTTTTT.

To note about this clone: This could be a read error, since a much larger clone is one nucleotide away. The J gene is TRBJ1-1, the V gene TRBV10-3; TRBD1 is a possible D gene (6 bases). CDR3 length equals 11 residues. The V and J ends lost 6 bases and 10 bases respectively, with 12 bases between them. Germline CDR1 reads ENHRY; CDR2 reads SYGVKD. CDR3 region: CAIRGTRGAFF. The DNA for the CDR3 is TGTGCCATCAGAGGGACACGTGGAGCTTTCTTT.